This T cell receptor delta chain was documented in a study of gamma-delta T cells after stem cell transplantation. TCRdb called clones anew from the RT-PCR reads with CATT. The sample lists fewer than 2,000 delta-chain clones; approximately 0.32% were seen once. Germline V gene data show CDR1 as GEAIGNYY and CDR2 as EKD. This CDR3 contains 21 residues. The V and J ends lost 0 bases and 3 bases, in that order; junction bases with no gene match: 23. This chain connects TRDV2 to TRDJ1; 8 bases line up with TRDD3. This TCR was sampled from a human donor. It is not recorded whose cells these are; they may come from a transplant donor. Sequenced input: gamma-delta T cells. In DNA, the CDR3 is TGTGCCTGTGACACCGTAGAGGCTGGGGGACCCATTTGGTCGTCGGCCGATAAACTCATCTTT. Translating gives CACDTVEAGGPIWSSADKLIF.